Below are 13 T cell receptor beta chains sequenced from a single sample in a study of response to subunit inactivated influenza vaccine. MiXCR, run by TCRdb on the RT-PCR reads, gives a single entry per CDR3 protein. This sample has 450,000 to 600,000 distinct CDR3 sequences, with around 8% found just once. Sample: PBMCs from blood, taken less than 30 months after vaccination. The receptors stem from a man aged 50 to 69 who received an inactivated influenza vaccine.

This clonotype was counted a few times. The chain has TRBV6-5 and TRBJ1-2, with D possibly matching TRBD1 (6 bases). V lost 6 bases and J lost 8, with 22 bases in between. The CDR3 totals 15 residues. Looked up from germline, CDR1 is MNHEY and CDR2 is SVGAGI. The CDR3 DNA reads TGTGCCAGCAGCTATGGTCGCCAGGGGAATCGAGGCTACACCTTC. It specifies CASSYGRQGNRGYTF.

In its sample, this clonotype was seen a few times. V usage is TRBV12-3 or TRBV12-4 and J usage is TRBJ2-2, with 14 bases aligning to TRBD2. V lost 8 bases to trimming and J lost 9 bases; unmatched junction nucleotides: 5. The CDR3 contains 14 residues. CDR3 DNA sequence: TGTGCCAGCCGACTAGCGGGGGGGGAGAGGGAGCTGTTTTTT. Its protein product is CASRLAGGERELFF.

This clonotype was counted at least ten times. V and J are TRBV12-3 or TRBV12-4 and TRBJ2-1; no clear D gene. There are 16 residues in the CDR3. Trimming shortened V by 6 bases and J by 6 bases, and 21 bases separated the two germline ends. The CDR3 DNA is TGTGCCAGCAGCCCCCCCGGCAGGTTAACCCGCAATGAGCAGTTCTTC. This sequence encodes CASSPPGRLTRNEQFF.

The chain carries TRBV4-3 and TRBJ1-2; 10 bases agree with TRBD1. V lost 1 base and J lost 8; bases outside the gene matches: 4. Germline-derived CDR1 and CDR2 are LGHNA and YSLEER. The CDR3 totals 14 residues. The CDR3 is CASSQGQGARGYTF. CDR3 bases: TGCGCCAGCAGCCAAGGACAGGGGGCGAGGGGCTACACCTTC.

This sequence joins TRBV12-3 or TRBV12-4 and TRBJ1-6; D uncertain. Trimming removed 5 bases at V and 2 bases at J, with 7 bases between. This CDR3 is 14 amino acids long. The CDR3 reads CASSDNTYNSPLHF. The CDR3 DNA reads TGTGCCAGCAGTGATAACACCTATAATTCACCCCTCCACTTT.

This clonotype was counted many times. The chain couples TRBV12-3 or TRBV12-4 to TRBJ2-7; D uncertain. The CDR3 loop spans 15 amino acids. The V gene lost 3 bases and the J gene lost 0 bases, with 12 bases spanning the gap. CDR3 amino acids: CASSFSSYSSYEQYF. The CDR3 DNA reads TGTGCCAGCAGTTTTAGCTCCTATAGCTCCTACGAGCAGTACTTC.

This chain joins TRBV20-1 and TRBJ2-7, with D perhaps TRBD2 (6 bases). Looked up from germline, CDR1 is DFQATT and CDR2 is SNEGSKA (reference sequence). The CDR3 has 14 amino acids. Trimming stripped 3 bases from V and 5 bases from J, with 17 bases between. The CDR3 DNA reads TGCAGTGCTAGCGGGAGACCGCGCCCCGACGAGCAGTACTTC. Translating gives CSASGRPRPDEQYF.

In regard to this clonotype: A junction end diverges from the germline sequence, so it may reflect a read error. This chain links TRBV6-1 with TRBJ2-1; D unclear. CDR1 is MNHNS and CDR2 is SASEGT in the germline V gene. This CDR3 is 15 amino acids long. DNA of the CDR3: TGTGCCACAGGCCACTGGGGTTCCCTCTACGATGAGCAGTTCTTC. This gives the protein CATGHWGSLYDEQFF.

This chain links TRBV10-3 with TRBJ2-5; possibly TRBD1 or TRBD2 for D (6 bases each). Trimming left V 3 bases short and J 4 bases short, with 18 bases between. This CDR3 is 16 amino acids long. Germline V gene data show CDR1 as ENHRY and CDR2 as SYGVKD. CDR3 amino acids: CAISEFAQGGRETQYF. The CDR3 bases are TGTGCCATCAGTGAATTTGCACAGGGAGGACGAGAGACCCAGTACTTC.

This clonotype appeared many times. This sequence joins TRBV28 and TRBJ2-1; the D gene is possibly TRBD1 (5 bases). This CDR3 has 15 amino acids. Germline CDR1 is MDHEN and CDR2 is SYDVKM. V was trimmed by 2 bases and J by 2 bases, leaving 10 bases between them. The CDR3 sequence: CASSLGQGPYNEQFF. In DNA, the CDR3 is TGTGCCAGCAGTTTAGGGCAGGGCCCCTACAATGAGCAGTTCTTC.

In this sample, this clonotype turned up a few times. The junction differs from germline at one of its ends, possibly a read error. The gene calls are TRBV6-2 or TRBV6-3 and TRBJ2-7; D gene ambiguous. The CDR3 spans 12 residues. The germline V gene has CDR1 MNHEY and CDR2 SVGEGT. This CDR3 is CGSRTDVEEQYF. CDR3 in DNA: TGTGGCAGCAGGACCGACGTGGAGGAGCAGTACTTC.

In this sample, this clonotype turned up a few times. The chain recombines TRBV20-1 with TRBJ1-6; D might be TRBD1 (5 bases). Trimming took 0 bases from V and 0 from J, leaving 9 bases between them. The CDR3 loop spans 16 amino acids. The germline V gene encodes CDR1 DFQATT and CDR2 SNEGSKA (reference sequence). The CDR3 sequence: CSARDLRGSYNSPLHF. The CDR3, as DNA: TGCAGTGCTAGAGACTTAAGGGGCTCCTATAATTCACCCCTCCACTTT.

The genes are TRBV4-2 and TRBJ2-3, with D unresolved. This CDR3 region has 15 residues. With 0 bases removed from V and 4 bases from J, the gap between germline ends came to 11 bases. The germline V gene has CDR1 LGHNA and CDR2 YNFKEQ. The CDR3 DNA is TGTGCCAGCAGCCAAGATCAGCTAGAATCAGATACGCAGTATTTT. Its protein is CASSQDQLESDTQYF.